This T cell receptor (beta chain) is drawn from a study of blood T cell repertoires in COVID-19. Here immunoSEQ multiplex PCR was the method, and the copy in TCRdb shows in-frame clones only, minus some. This sample has roughly 700,000 clones, with 90% found just once. V was pared by 5 bases and J by 3 bases, with 15 bases between. The CDR3 totals 15 residues. Germline V gene sequence: CDR1 KGHDR, CDR2 SFDVKD. The clonotype was recovered from a woman between 18 and 30 years old with acute or convalescent COVID-19. Sequencing was performed on peripheral blood. The chain has TRBV24-1 and TRBJ1-2; D is perhaps TRBD1 (5 bases). The CDR3 sequence: CATSGNRISDYGYTF. The CDR3 DNA is TGTGCCACCAGTGGTAACAGGATAAGCGACTATGGCTACACCTTC.